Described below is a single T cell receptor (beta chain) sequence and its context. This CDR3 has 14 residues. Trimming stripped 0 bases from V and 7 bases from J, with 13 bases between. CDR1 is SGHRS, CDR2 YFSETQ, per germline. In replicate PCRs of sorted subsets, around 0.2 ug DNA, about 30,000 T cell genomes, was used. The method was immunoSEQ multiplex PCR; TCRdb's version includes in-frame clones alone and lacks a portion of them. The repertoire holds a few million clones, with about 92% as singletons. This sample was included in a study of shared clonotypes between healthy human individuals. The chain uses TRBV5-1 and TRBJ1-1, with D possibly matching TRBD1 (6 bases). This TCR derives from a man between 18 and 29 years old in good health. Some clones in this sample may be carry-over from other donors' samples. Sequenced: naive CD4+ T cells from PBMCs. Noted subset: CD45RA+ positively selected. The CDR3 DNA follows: TGCGCCAGCAGCTTGGCCGGCGGGGGCGGTGAAGCTTTCTTT. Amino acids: CASSLAGGGGEAFF. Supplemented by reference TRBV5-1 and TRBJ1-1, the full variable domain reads KAGVTQTPRYLIKTRGQQVTLSCSPISGHRSVSWYQQTPGQGLQFLFEYFSETQRNKGNFPGRFSGRQFSNSRSEMNVSTLELGDSALYLCASSLAGGGGEAFFGQGTRLTVV.